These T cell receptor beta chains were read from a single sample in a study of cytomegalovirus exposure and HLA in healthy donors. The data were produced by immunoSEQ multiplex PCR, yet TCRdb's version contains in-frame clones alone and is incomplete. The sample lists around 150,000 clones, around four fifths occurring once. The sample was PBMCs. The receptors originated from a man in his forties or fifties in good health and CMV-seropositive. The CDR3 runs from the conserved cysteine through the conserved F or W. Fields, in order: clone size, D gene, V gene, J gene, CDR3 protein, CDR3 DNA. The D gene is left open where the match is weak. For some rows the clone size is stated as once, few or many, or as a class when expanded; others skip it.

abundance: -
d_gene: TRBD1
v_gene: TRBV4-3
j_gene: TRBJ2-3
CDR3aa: CASSQGQGVYDTQYF
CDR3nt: TGCGCCAGCAGCCAAGGACAGGGGGTATACGATACGCAGTATTTT

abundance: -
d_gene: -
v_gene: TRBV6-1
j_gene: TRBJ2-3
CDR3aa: CASRGQRADTQYF
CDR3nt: TGTGCCAGCAGAGGACAGAGAGCAGATACGCAGTATTTT

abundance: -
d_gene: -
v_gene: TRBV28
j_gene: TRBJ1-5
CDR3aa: CASSLRTGTQPQHF
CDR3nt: TGTGCCAGCAGTTTACGAACGGGGACACAGCCCCAGCATTTT

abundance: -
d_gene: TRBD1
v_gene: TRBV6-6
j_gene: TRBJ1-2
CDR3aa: CASSDGTGLNYGYTF
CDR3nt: TGTGCCAGCAGTGATGGGACAGGGCTAAACTATGGCTACACCTTC

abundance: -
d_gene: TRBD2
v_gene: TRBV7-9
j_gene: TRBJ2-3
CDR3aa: CASSLEGPPTSARNTQYF
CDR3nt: TGTGCCAGCAGCTTAGAGGGGCCGCCGACTAGCGCTAGAAATACGCAGTATTTT

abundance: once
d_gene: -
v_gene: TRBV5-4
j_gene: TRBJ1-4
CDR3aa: CASSPRGGIGVEKLFF
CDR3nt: TGTGCCAGCAGCCCCCGGGGCGGGATTGGTGTCGAAAAACTGTTTTTT

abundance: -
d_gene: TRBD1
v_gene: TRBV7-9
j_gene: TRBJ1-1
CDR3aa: CASSLAGGAPDTEAFF
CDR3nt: TGTGCCAGCAGCTTAGCAGGGGGCGCCCCCGACACTGAAGCTTTCTTT

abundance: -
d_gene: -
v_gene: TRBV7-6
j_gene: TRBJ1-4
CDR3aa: CASSPDSLNEKLFF
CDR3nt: TGTGCCAGCAGCCCGGACAGCCTTAATGAAAAACTGTTTTTT

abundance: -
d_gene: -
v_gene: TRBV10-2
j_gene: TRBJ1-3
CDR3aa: CASSERHKPGNTIYF
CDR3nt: TGCGCCAGCAGTGAACGACACAAACCCGGAAACACCATATATTTT

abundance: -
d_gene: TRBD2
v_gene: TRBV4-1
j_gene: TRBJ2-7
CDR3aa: CASSQGLAGGYEQYF
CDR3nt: TGCGCCAGCAGCCAGGGACTAGCGGGAGGCTACGAGCAGTACTTC